This T cell receptor beta chain was sequenced for a study of shared clonotypes between healthy human individuals. Study background: The study used three CD4 naive, three CD4 memory, two CD8 naive and one CD8 memory plate per donor.

Trimming shortened V by 0 bases and J by 10 bases, and 10 bases separated the two germline ends. Germline V gene sequence: CDR1 LGHNA, CDR2 YNFKEQ. The length of the CDR3 is 12 residues. This table comes from immunoSEQ multiplex PCR, and its TCRdb copy is limited to in-frame clones, with some not included. The repertoire has roughly 530,000 clones, 90% to 96% of them found once; the top ten carry about 0.054%. This TCR came from a woman in her 30s in good health. Sequencing used naive CD4+ T cells sorted from blood. The subset is: CD45RA+ positively selected. V gene TRBV4-2 combines with J gene TRBJ2-7; a weak D match, TRBD2 (5 bases). The CDR3 reads CASSQDLGRQYF. In DNA form, the CDR3 reads TGTGCCAGCAGCCAAGATCTAGGGAGACAGTACTTC.